This T cell receptor (beta chain) is from a study of identical twins (dated by TCRdb to the mid-2010s). A note on the overall study: To test whether fetal clonotypes persist, the study used deep sequencing on TCR alpha and beta repertoires from monozygotic twins, unrelated adults of various ages, and cord blood. To rule out contamination, replicate twin experiments were performed at different times with different library preparation protocols.

The library was obtained by 5' RACE. The run used an Illumina HiSeq 2000. Template switching added a universal primer binding site, and the final cDNA carried a unique molecular identifier that allowed TCR cDNA molecules to be counted accurately. Specific primers in the conserved constant-segment region were used to synthesize first-strand cDNA for the TCR alpha and beta chains. To control for contamination, every cDNA library carried two barcodes: a SMART-Mk sample barcode plus Illumina barcodes. Two successive PCR steps introduced TruSeq adapter sequences along with Illumina sample barcodes. Sequencing of the TCR alpha and beta cDNA libraries was done on the Illumina HiSeq platform using custom primers. Processing in the source paper ran as follows. Raw reads were processed with MiGEC to extract unique molecular identifiers, and MiXCR was used to determine CDR3 positions. Recombination models were inferred per individual with the repgenHMM and IGoR tools using an EM algorithm. The analysis of shared clonotypes was done with the tcR package in R, with sharing normalized by the product of cloneset sizes. To study raw recombination free of thymic and clonal selection effects, out-of-frame nonproductive sequences were analyzed. TCRdb handled the public reads itself, with Q25 trimming in fastp and clone calling in MiXCR, and kept productive beta chains. Rows matching on CDR3 protein sequence are summarized as one entry with the most common DNA and genes. The V and J calls, along with clone size, are taken from TCRdb and not from the paper's own processing. The sample table lists some 460,000 distinct CDR3 sequences, around 14% of them with a count of one. The ten top clones hold about 0.52% of the sample.

Every donor in the study was a healthy Caucasian. Three pairs of female monozygotic twins, all aged about 18 to 30 years, were included in the twin cohort. CD4+ and CD8+ T cell populations were isolated with positive isolation kits from Invitrogen. Concerning this clonotype: Its antigen is still unknown. No base quality values were provided; no much bigger clone lies one nucleotide off.

From the germline V gene, CDR1 is LGHNA and CDR2 is YNFKEQ. Cut back by 0 bases and 4 bases, the V and J ends lie 22 bases apart. The CDR3 sequence holds 18 residues, the cysteine and phenylalanine included. Only CDR3 DNA is held: 54 bases, read in frame from base 1. Overall results and qualifications from the work: Compared with coincidental sharing between unrelated individuals, out-of-frame TCR alpha sequences shared between twins had an excess of sequences with low generation probability. A weaker excess of twin sharing was found in beta out-of-frame sequences because the signal-to-noise ratio was lowered by fewer shared sequences. Invariant T cells such as MAIT and iNKT could partly confound zero-insertion analyses, although diverse VJ usage argued against such confounding for most clonotypes. Abundant cord blood beta clonotypes carried fewer insertions; young adult naive repertoires showed a weaker similar trend, while memory repertoires showed none. Because the same donors could not be followed over many years, the conclusions depended on cross-sectional statistical analysis. Recombination models systematically underestimated out-of-frame TCR alpha sharing in monozygotic twins but agreed with sharing between unrelated individuals.

This sample also appeared in a second study, on yellow fever vaccine responses in identical twins. The other study reports the following: According to the authors, the vaccine-induced T cell response in identical twins seemed to be partly convergent and partly specific to each individual. In the study, vaccine-responding T cell clones were precisely tracked in identical twins.

Recombination connected TRBV4-2 to TRBJ2-7, with TRBD2 tentatively as D gene (6 bases match). The sample was CD4+ T cells sorted from blood. The clonotype was recovered from a young woman in good health. The CDR3 sequence is CASSQDLNGSGAVYEQYF. The DNA sequence follows: TGTGCCAGCAGCCAAGATCTCAACGGGAGCGGAGCAGTTTACGAGCAGTACTTC.